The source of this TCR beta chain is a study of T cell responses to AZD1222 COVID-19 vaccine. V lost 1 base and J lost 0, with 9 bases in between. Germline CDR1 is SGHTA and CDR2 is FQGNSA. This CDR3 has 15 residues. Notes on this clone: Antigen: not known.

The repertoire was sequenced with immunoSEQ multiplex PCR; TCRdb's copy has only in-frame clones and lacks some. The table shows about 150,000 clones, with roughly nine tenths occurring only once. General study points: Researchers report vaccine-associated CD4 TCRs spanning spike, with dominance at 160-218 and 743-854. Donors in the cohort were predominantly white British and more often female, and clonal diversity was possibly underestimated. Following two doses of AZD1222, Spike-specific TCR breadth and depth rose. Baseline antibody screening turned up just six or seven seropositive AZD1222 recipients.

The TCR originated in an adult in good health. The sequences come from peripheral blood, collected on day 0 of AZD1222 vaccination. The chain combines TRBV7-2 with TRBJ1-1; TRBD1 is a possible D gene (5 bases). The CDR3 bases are TGTGCCAGCAGCTTAGTCGCAGGGATGAACACTGAAGCTTTCTTT. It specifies CASSLVAGMNTEAFF.